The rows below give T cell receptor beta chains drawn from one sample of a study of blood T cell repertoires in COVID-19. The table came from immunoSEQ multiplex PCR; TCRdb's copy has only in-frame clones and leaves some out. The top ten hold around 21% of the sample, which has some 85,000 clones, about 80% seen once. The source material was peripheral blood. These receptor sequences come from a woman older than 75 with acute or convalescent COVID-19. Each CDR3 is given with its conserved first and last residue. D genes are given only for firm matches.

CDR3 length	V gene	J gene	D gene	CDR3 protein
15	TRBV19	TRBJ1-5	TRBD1	CASTNRGQGNQPQHF
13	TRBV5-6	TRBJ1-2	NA	CASSLWANYGYTF
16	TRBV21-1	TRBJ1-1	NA	CASSPHGGSGDTEAFF
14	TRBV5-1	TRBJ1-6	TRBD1	CASSRRGDNSPLHF
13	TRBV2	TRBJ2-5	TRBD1	CASAGQGGETQYF
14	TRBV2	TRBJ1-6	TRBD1	CASTNDRGHSPLHF
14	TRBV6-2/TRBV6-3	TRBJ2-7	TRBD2	CASSYWLAGGEQYF
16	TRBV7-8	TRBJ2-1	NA	CASSSSRTAARDEQFF
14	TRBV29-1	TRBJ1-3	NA	CSVEVGATGNTIYF
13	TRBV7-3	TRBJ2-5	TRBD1	CASSTTGGETQYF
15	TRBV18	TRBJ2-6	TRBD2	CASSPGLAGSGVLTF
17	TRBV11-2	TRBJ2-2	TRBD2	CASSPGGAGGLAGELFF
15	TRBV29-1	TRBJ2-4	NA	CSVGTFREAKNIQYF
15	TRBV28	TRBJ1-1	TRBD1	CASSEATGGLAEAFF
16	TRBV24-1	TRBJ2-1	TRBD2	CATSGGAGGTYNEQFF
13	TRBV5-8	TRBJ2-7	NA	CASSAGQPYEQYF
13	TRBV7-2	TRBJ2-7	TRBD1	CASSNRDSYEQYF
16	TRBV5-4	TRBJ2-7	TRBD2	CASSLVAGGLTYEQYF
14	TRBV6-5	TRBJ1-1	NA	CASKEYTGNTEAFF
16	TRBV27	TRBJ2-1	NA	CASSLEANSAYNEQFF
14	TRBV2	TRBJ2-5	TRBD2	CASKAGDGQETQYF
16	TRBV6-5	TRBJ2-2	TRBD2	CASSFPAGGHGGELFF
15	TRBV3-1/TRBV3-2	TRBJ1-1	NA	CASSLTRGGYTEAFF
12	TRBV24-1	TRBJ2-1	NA	CATSVGEGEQFF
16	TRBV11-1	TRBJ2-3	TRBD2	CASSKLAGVVLDTQYF
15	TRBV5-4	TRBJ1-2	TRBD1	CASSPGTGTNYGYTF